This entry lists 13 T cell receptor beta chains sequenced from one sample in a study of T cell repertoires in cytomegalovirus infection. MiXCR, run by TCRdb on the reads, gives a single entry per CDR3 protein. The sample has under 600,000 distinct CDR3 sequences; 15% to 20% are singletons. The sample comprised CD8+ T cells from PBMCs. The receptors were gathered from a human donor in good health (CMV status not recorded). Some clones in this sample may be carry-over from other donors' samples.

This clonotype was seen repeatedly, ten times or more. This sequence joins TRBV19 and TRBJ2-1, with 8 bases matching TRBD2. The J segment lost 3 bases and the V segment lost 4 bases, leaving 5 bases of the junction unmatched. CDR3 size: 15 residues. Per the germline V gene, CDR1 is LNHDA and CDR2 is SQIVND (reference sequence). CDR3 sequence: CASSTSGTSYNEQFF. CDR3 bases: TGTGCCAGTAGTACCTCCGGGACTAGCTACAATGAGCAGTTCTTC. Filled out from reference TRBV19 and TRBJ2-1, the complete variable domain reads DGGITQSPKYLFRKEGQNVTLSCEQNLNHDAMYWYRQDPGQGLRLIYYSQIVNDFQKGDIAEGYSVSREKKESFPLTVTSAQKNPTAFYLCASSTSGTSYNEQFFGPGTRLTVL.

This clonotype came up a few times. The chain carries TRBV7-9 and TRBJ1-1; D uncertain. The CDR3 runs to 14 residues. Germline CDR1 and CDR2: SEHNR and FQNEAQ (reference sequence). The ends were cut back, 5 bases at V and 1 base at J, with 11 bases in the middle. The CDR3 reads CASSPLIGNTEAFF. The CDR3 nucleotides read TGTGCCAGCAGCCCTCTCATCGGGAACACTGAAGCTTTCTTT.

Turning to this clonotype: Given a much more abundant clone one base away, this may be a read error. The chain carries TRBV4-1 and TRBJ2-3; no reliable D call. In germline, CDR1 is MGHRA, CDR2 YSYEKL. The CDR3 totals 19 residues. Trimming pared 0 bases from V and 0 bases from J, leaving 19 bases between. The CDR3 is CASSQDFVQDPSSTDTQYF. CDR3 nucleotides: TGCGCCAGCAGCCAAGATTTCGTTCAGGACCCCTCGAGCACAGATACGCAGTATTTT.

This clonotype has only a few counts. The V gene is TRBV27, the J gene TRBJ2-2; tentative D call: TRBD2 (5 bases). The CDR3 loop spans 13 amino acids. Per the germline V gene, CDR1 is MNHEY and CDR2 is SMNVEV (reference sequence). Trimming stripped 7 bases from V and 6 bases from J, with 12 bases between. CDR3 nucleotide sequence: TGTGCCAGCACCACGGGGTTGTCCGGGGAGCTGTTTTTT. Its translation is CASTTGLSGELFF.

This clonotype was counted only a few times. The CDR3 protein is CASSLLAGERANEQFF. In DNA form, the CDR3 reads TGTGCCAGTAGTTTACTAGCGGGAGAACGGGCCAATGAGCAGTTCTTC. The genes are TRBV19 and TRBJ2-1; 11 bases map to TRBD2. The CDR3 length is 16 residues. V was pared by 5 bases and J by 6 bases, with 9 bases of the junction left unmatched. CDR1 and CDR2 from the germline V gene are LNHDA and SQIVND (reference sequence).

This clonotype was seen ten or more times. This rearrangement joins TRBV7-2 to TRBJ1-4, with 7 bases aligning to TRBD1. The ends lost 3 bases at V and 0 bases at J; junction bases unmatched: 10. The CDR3 contains 18 residues. Germline V gives CDR1 SGHTA, CDR2 FQGNSA. The CDR3 nucleotides are TGTGCCAGCAGCTTGGCTGGGACAGTCCCTGCAACTAATGAAAAACTGTTTTTT. As protein: CASSLAGTVPATNEKLFF.

This clonotype was observed at least ten times. V and J are TRBV27 and TRBJ1-1; TRBD1 aligns across 9 bases. CDR1 and CDR2 from the germline V gene are MNHEY and SMNVEV (reference sequence). There are 14 residues in the CDR3. Germline trimming cut 6 bases from V and 2 bases from J; bases unmatched to any gene: 4. CDR3 residues: CASSWGQGNTEAFF. In DNA, the CDR3 is TGTGCCAGCAGCTGGGGACAGGGAAACACTGAAGCTTTCTTT.

This clonotype was detected only a few times. The rearrangement joins TRBV2 to TRBJ2-3; D is undetermined. This CDR3 is built from 15 residues. CDR1 and CDR2 from the germline V gene are SNHLY and FYNNEI. V lost 7 bases, J lost 1 base, and 15 bases lay in between. The DNA for the CDR3 is TGTGCCAGCAATCAAGGTAGTGAGGGCACAGATACGCAGTATTTT. Its translation: CASNQGSEGTDTQYF.

In its sample, this clonotype was seen a few times. This chain joins TRBV27 and TRBJ2-5; D is uncertain. There are 14 residues in the CDR3. Trimming took 5 bases from V and 1 from J, leaving 11 bases between them. Germline values: CDR1 MNHEY, CDR2 SMNVEV (reference sequence). CDR3 loop: CASSPSGPQETQYF. Written as DNA, the CDR3 is TGTGCCAGCAGTCCCTCCGGGCCCCAAGAGACCCAGTACTTC.

In its sample, this clonotype was seen a few times. This chain connects TRBV27 to TRBJ2-3, with unresolved D. The V gene's germline CDR1 is MNHEY and CDR2 SMNVEV (reference sequence). V was trimmed by 2 bases and J by 0 bases, leaving 9 bases between them. The CDR3 totals 15 residues. The DNA of the CDR3 is TGTGCCAGCAGTTTAGGGCGGCCTAGCACAGATACGCAGTATTTT. Translated, it gives CASSLGRPSTDTQYF.

This clonotype was detected only a few times. V gene TRBV28 combines with J gene TRBJ1-5; unclear D gene. With 3 bases removed from V and 0 bases from J, the gap between germline ends came to 6 bases. The CDR3 totals 14 residues. Germline values: CDR1 MDHEN, CDR2 SYDVKM. The CDR3 sequence: CASSLVASNQPQHF. CDR3 sequence (DNA): TGTGCCAGCAGTTTGGTAGCTAGCAATCAGCCCCAGCATTTT.

Regarding this clonotype: The CDR3 end shows no conserved phenylalanine or tryptophan, and so a read error is likely. It is unclear where the CDR3 begins or ends on the DNA, so no DNA is shown, and the CDR3 is as TCRdb lists it. The J gene is TRBJ2-1, the V gene TRBV11-2; TRBD1 is the table's D call and was not checked against the DNA. Germline V gene data show CDR1 as SGHAT and CDR2 as FQNNGV. The CDR3 has 16 amino acids, counting both end residues. Here the CDR3 reads CASSYTGETLYNEQLL.

The chain uses TRBV11-1 and TRBJ2-7, with TRBD1 as a possible D gene (6 bases). The CDR3 runs 16 residues. Germline assignment: CDR1 SGHAT and CDR2 FQDESV (reference sequence). The V end lost 5 bases, the J end lost 6 bases, and 23 bases lay between the germline ends. The CDR3 region is CASSQLRGGPSPEQYF. CDR3 in DNA: TGTGCCAGCAGCCAGTTGAGAGGGGGTCCCTCTCCCGAGCAGTACTTC.